The clone carrying this T cell receptor beta chain showed up many times. Its antigen remains unknown. This sample stems from a study of T cells in Graves' hyperthyroidism and ophthalmopathy. V shed 5 bases and J 5 bases; nucleotides not matched to a gene: 3. The CDR3 loop spans 14 amino acids. Germline V CDR1 and CDR2: ENHRY, SYGVKD. Notes on the study in general: Most thyroid clonotypes expanded above 0.001 appeared in blood too. It was a median 6.5 months before onset that the model predicted ophthalmopathy.

TCR beta CDR3 regions were amplified from RNA. The primer set for the first-round RT-PCR of the TCR CDR3 was HTBI. Each CDR3 protein is one row after TCRdb ran MiXCR on the multiplex PCR reads. Of 300,000 to 400,000 distinct CDR3 sequences detected, roughly 13% appear once; the ten largest clones hold around 9.2%. It was uncontrolled infection, other autoimmune disease, pregnancy or lactation that excluded patients. Isolation of PBMCs was performed on approximately 10 ml fresh peripheral blood. This clonotype originated in a woman between 18 and 29 years old with Graves' hyperthyroidism. V usage is TRBV10-3 and J usage is TRBJ2-1; 10 bases agree with TRBD1. The sequencing sample was made of blood. The CDR3 coding sequence is TGTGCCATCAGTCGGGACAGGGGACACAATGAGCAGTTCTTC. Its translation: CAISRDRGHNEQFF.